Described below is a single T cell receptor beta chain sequence and its context. Antigen: not known. With a J-beta primer mix and a sample-barcoded 5' primer, a second PCR ran roughly 6 to 11 cycles. Each CDR3 protein gets one entry after TCRdb re-called the 5' RACE reads with MiXCR. This sample has around 1.5 million distinct CDR3 sequences, with roughly 59% found just once. These data are taken from a study of blood T cells in healthy people across ages. Background on the study: The capture of about one barcoded beta molecule per two T cells was achieved by template switching. Study-level findings and limits: Significant beta diversity loss was already apparent by age approximately 37, declining roughly linearly.

The source material was blood. The sequence came from a man aged 18 to 29 in good health.

The CDR3 region has the DNA TGTGCCAGCAGTGCTTCGACTAGCGGGGCATACAATGAGCAGTACTTC. Its translation is CASSASTSGAYNEQYF. The chain combines TRBV25-1 with TRBJ2-1; 11 positions agree with TRBD2. Near its end, the DNA agrees better with TRBJ2-7, so the J call may be wrong. Germline CDR1 and CDR2: MGHDK and SYGVNS. CDR3 size: 16 residues.